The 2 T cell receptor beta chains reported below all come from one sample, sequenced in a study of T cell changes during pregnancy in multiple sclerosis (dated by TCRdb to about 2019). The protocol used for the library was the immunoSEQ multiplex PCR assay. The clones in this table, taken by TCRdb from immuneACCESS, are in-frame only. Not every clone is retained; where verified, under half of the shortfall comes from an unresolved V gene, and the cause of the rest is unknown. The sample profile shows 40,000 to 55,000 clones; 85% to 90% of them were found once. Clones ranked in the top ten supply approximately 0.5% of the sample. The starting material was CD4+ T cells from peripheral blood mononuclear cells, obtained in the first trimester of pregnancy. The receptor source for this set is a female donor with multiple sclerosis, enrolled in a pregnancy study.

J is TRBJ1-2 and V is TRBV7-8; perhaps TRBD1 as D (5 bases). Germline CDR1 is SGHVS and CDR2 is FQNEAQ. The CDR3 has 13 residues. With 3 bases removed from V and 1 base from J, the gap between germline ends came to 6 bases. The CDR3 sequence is CASSLGLNYGYTF. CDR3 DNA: TGTGCCAGCAGCTTGGGGCTTAACTATGGCTACACCTTC.

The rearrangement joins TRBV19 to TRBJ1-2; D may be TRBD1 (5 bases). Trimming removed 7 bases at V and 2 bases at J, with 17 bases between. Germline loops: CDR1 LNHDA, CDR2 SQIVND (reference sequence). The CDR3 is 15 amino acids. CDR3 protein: CASNPGWGVNYGYTF. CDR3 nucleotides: TGTGCCAGTAACCCTGGGTGGGGCGTAAACTATGGCTACACCTTC.